This TCR beta chain was sequenced during a study of identical twins. MiXCR, run by TCRdb on the 5' RACE reads, gives a single entry per CDR3 protein. This table holds 600,000 to 850,000 distinct CDR3 sequences, approximately 18% found once. CDR3 length: 16 residues. CDR1 is SGHRS and CDR2 is YFSETQ in the germline V gene. V was pared by 4 bases and J by 0 bases, with 8 bases of the junction left unmatched. This sample was shared with a second study, whose subject was T cells expressing NK-cell markers. From that study: CD8+ T cells in six donors included dominant NKG2C+ clonotypes at about 1.0-7.0%.

Material: PBMCs. The rearrangement links TRBV5-1 to TRBJ2-3; 7 nucleotides agree with TRBD2. The receptor was isolated from a woman in her late teens or twenties in good health. Here the CDR3 reads CASSPDGRRSTDTQYF. The CDR3, as DNA: TGCGCCAGCAGCCCGGACGGGAGGCGGAGCACAGATACGCAGTATTTT.